These 16 T cell receptor beta chains were sequenced from one sample in a study of blood T cell repertoires in COVID-19. Some clones are missing from TCRdb's copy, which holds only in-frame ones; the method was immunoSEQ multiplex PCR. The data contain 170,000 or so clones, 86% of them seen just once; the ten biggest clones take up 8% to 10%. Sequencing was done on a sample of peripheral blood. The source of these receptors is a man aged 45-65 years with active or convalescent COVID-19.

Ten or more counts support this clone. The chain employs TRBV3-1 (or the pseudogene TRBV3-2) and TRBJ1-4, with no clear D. V lost 0 bases to trimming and J lost 0 bases, with 5 bases between them. Germline V gives CDR1 LGHDT, CDR2 YNNKEL (reference sequence). The CDR3 has 15 amino acids. Written as DNA, the CDR3 is TGTGCCAGCAGCCAAGAAGAGGCAACTAATGAAAAACTGTTTTTT. Translation gives CASSQEEATNEKLFF.

The V call is TRBV25-1, the J call TRBJ2-1; D might be TRBD2 (6 bases). Germline V CDR1 and CDR2: MGHDK, SYGVNS. This CDR3 is 14 amino acids long. V shed 7 bases and J shed 3 bases, with 13 bases lying between them. The CDR3 spells CASTVGSYYNEQFF. The CDR3 DNA reads as TGTGCCAGCACTGTCGGGAGCTACTACAATGAGCAGTTCTTC.

The V gene is TRBV6-2 or TRBV6-3, the J gene TRBJ2-3; 11 bases agree with TRBD2. The ends lost 4 bases at V and 4 bases at J; junction bases unmatched: 7. CDR3 length: 16 residues. CDR1 is MNHEY, CDR2 SVGEGT, per germline. CDR3 coding DNA: TGTGCCAGCAGTTCAATAGCGGGGGGGCAGTCAGATACGCAGTATTTT. Amino acid sequence: CASSSIAGGQSDTQYF.

The V call is TRBV11-2, the J call TRBJ1-3, with D perhaps TRBD1 (6 bases). Trimming removed 5 bases at V and 0 bases at J, with 11 bases between. Per the germline V gene, CDR1 is SGHAT and CDR2 is FQNNGV. The CDR3 consists of 15 residues. CDR3 in DNA: TGTGCCAGCAGCCCCGGGACACACTCTGGAAACACCATATATTTT. This encodes CASSPGTHSGNTIYF.

The chain couples TRBV5-1 to TRBJ1-1; 9 bases line up with TRBD1. The V and J ends lost 4 bases and 5 bases, in that order; junction bases with no gene match: 9. Per germline, CDR1 SGHRS and CDR2 YFSETQ. This CDR3 has 15 amino acids. The CDR3 loop reads CASSPRDRVTTEAFF. CDR3 in DNA: TGCGCCAGCAGCCCCCGGGACAGGGTGACGACTGAAGCTTTCTTT.

The rearrangement joins TRBV24-1 to TRBJ2-5; D is unresolved. CDR1 and CDR2 from the germline V gene are KGHDR and SFDVKD. Trimming left V 5 bases short and J 0 bases short, with 9 bases between. This CDR3 has 14 amino acids. CDR3 bases: TGTGCCACCAGTGGTAACAGCCACCAAGAGACCCAGTACTTC. Amino acid sequence: CATSGNSHQETQYF.

The genes are TRBV29-1 and TRBJ2-7; the match to TRBD2 covers 8 bases. CDR1 and CDR2 from the germline V gene are SQVTM and ANQGSEA. Unmatched junction bases numbered 2, after V lost 3 bases and J lost 4 bases. The CDR3 totals 12 residues. The CDR3 sequence: CSVERGVYEQYF. Written as DNA, the CDR3 is TGCAGCGTTGAGCGGGGGGTTTACGAGCAGTACTTC.

The V call is TRBV6-1, the J call TRBJ1-2; 12 bases map to TRBD1. This CDR3 comprises 19 residues. After removal of 4 bases from V and 4 bases from J, the junction contained 16 bases not matched to a gene. Germline-derived CDR1 and CDR2 are MNHNS and SASEGT. As DNA, the CDR3 is TGTGCCAGCAGTGTTTCCGGGACAGGGGGCGGCCTGCGAGGCTATGGCTACACCTTC. It translates to CASSVSGTGGGLRGYGYTF.

This clone has just one count. This chain uses TRBV5-1 with TRBJ1-1, with 7 bases identical to TRBD1. This CDR3 has 15 residues. Germline-derived CDR1 and CDR2 are SGHRS and YFSETQ. With V trimmed by 3 bases and J by 5 bases, 10 bases remained unmatched. CDR3 bases: TGCGCCAGCAGCTGGACCGGGACAGCTCAAACTGAAGCTTTCTTT. Translating gives CASSWTGTAQTEAFF.

The V call is TRBV28, the J call TRBJ1-5; 7 bases map to TRBD1. J lost 5 bases, V lost 2 bases, and 6 bases had no gene match. Germline V gene lookup returns CDR1 MDHEN and CDR2 SYDVKM. CDR3 length equals 15 residues. CDR3 nucleotide sequence: TGTGCCAGCAGTTTAGGGACAGTAGGTTATCAGCCCCAGCATTTT. As protein: CASSLGTVGYQPQHF.

The genes are TRBV18 and TRBJ2-7, with 11 bases aligning to TRBD1. Germline assignment: CDR1 KGHSH and CDR2 LQKENI. The CDR3 has 16 residues. Trimming cost V 3 bases and J 2 bases; bases outside gene matches: 6. CDR3 protein: CASSPRTGGETYEQYF. The CDR3 DNA reads as TGTGCCAGCTCACCTCGGACAGGGGGCGAGACCTACGAGCAGTACTTC.

The chain is built from TRBV3-1 (or the pseudogene TRBV3-2) and TRBJ2-3; 11 positions match TRBD2. Germline V lookup: CDR1 LGHDT, CDR2 YNNKEL (reference sequence). There are 15 residues in the CDR3. V dropped 5 bases and J dropped 1; count of bases not matched to a gene: 2. The CDR3 DNA reads TGTGCCAGCAGCTTACTAGCGGGAGGCACAGATACGCAGTATTTT. As protein: CASSLLAGGTDTQYF.

This chain links TRBV4-2 with TRBJ2-7; D perhaps matches TRBD1 (6 bases). The CDR3 extends over 16 amino acids. Trimming removed 1 base at V and 3 bases at J, with 16 bases between. Germline CDR1 reads LGHNA; CDR2 reads YNFKEQ. The CDR3 loop reads CASSQVVSGALYEQYF. The CDR3 nucleotides are TGTGCCAGCAGCCAAGTTGTGTCAGGGGCCCTCTACGAGCAGTACTTC.

This chain connects TRBV12-3 or TRBV12-4 to TRBJ2-1; D remains ambiguous. Trimming pared 5 bases from V and 13 bases from J, leaving 12 bases between. This CDR3 contains 11 residues. The CDR3 sequence is CASSLTMPQFF. CDR3 coding DNA: TGTGCCAGCAGTCTTACAATGCCCCAGTTCTTC.

The gene calls are TRBV6-5 and TRBJ2-7, with D perhaps matching TRBD2 (5 bases). Germline V gives CDR1 MNHEY, CDR2 SVGAGI. V gave up 4 bases and J gave up 2 bases, with 9 bases separating them. This CDR3 is built from 13 residues. CDR3 sequence reads: CASSLSGTYEQYF. In nucleotides, the CDR3 is TGTGCCAGCAGTTTGTCGGGAACCTACGAGCAGTACTTC.

The chain has TRBV28 and TRBJ2-1; D call uncertain. The CDR3 contains 16 residues. Per germline, CDR1 MDHEN and CDR2 SYDVKM. V was shortened by 3 bases and J by 0 bases, with 12 bases between the two germline ends. CDR3 protein: CASSFGGLSSYNEQFF. CDR3 in DNA: TGTGCCAGCAGTTTCGGCGGCCTTAGCTCCTACAATGAGCAGTTCTTC.